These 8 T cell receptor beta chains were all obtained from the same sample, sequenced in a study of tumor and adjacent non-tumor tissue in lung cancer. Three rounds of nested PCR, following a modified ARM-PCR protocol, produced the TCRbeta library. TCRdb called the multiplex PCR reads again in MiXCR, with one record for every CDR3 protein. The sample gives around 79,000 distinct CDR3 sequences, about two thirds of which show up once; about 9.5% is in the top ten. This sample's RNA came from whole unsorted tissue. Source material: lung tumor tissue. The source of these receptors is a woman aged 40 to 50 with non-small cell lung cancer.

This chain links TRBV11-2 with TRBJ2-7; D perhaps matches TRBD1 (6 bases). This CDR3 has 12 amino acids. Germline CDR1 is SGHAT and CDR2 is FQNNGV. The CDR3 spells CAGSLEGVMQYF. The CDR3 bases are TGTGCAGGCAGCTTAGAGGGGGTCATGCAGTACTTC.

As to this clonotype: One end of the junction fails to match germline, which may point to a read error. The CDR3 region is CVSSLDPLSGGINQYF. CDR3 coding DNA: TGTGTCAGCAGCTTAGATCCTTTGAGCGGGGGAATTAACCAGTACTTC. V usage is TRBV11-3 and J usage is TRBJ2-5, with TRBD2 matching 8 bases. The CDR3 contains 16 residues. Germline V gives CDR1 SGHNT, CDR2 YENEEA.

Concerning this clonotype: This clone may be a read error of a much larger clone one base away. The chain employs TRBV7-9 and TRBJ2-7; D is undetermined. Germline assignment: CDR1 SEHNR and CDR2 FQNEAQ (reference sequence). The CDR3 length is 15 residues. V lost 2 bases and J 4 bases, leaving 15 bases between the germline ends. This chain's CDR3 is CASSLFRVEVYEQYF. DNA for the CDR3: TGTGCCAGCAGCTTATTCCGGGTAGAGGTATACGAGCAGTACTTC.

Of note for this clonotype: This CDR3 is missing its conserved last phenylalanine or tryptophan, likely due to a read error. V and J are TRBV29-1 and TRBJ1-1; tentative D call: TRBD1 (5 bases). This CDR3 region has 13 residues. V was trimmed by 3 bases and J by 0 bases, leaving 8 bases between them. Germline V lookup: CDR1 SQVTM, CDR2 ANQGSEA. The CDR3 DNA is TGCAGCGTTGATAGGGGAGTGAACACTGAAGCTTTCATT. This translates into CSVDRGVNTEAFI.

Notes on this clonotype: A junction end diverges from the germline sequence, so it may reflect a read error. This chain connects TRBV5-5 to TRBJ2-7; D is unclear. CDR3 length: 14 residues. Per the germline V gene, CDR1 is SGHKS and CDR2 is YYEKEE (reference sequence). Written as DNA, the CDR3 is TGTGCCAGCAGCTATAACTACAGTGCGTACGAGCTGTACTTC. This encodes CASSYNYSAYELYF.

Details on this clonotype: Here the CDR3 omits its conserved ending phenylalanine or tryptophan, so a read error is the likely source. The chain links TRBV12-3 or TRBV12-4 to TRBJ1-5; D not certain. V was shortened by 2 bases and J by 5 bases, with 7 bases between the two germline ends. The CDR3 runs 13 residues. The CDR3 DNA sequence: TGTGCCAGCAGTTTATTTGGCGATCAGCCCCAGCATTAT. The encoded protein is CASSLFGDQPQHY.

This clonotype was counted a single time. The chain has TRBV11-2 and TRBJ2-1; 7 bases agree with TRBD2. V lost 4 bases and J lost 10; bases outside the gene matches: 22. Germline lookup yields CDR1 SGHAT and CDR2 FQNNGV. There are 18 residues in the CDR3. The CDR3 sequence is CASSSRIVTSEGLREQFF. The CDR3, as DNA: TGTGCCAGCAGCTCGCGCATCGTAACAAGTGAGGGACTAAGGGAGCAGTTCTTC.

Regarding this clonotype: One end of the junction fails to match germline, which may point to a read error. As DNA, the CDR3 is TGTGTCAGCAGTCCACTACACAGGGATCAGCCCCAGCATTTT. Translated, it gives CVSSPLHRDQPQHF. V is TRBV12-3 or TRBV12-4 and J is TRBJ1-5; D might be TRBD1 (6 bases). The CDR3 consists of 14 residues.